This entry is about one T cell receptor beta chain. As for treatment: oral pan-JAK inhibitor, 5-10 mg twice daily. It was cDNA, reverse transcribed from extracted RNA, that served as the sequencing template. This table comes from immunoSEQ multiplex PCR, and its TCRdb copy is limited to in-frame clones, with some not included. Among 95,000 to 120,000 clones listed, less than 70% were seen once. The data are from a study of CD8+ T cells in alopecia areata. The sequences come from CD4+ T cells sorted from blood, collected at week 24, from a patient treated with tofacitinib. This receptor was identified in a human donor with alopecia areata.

The CDR3 sequence is CASSLLGAYNEQFF. In DNA, the CDR3 is TGTGCCAGCAGCTTGCTGGGGGCCTACAATGAGCAGTTCTTC. This chain connects TRBV5-4 to TRBJ2-1; either TRBD1 or TRBD2 may fit D (5 bases each). Germline V gene sequence: CDR1 SGHNT, CDR2 YYREEE (reference sequence). Deletions cut 1 base from V and 2 bases from J, with 7 bases between. The CDR3 contains 14 residues.